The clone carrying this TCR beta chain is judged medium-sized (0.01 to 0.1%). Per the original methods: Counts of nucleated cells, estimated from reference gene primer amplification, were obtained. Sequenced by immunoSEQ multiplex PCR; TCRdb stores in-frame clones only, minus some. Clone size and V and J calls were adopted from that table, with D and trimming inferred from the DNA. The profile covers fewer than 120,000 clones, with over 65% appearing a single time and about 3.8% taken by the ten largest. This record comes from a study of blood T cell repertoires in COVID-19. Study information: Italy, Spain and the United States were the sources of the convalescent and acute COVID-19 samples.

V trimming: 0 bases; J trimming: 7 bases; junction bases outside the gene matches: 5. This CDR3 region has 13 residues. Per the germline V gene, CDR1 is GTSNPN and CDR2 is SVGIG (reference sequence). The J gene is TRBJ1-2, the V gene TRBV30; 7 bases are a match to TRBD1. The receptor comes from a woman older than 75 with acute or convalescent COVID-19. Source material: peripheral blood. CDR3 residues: CAWSVGTDLGYTF. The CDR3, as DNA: TGTGCCTGGAGTGTTGGGACAGATCTTGGCTACACCTTC.